These 27 T cell receptor beta chains were sequenced from one sample in a study of CD8 T cells in Susac syndrome. Random hexamers were used to reverse transcribe an amount of about 0.45 to 1 ug RNA. Using its own MiXCR run on the immunoSEQ multiplex PCR reads, TCRdb lists one record per CDR3 protein. The sample carries 69,000 or so distinct CDR3 sequences, 94% recorded once. What was sequenced was CD8+ T cells from PBMCs. The receptor source for this set is a human donor with multiple sclerosis.

The genes are TRBV13 and TRBJ2-7, with D tentatively TRBD2 (5 bases). The ends were cut back, 4 bases at V and 1 base at J, with 14 bases in the middle. CDR1 and CDR2 (germline): PRHDT, FYEKMQ (reference sequence). This CDR3 spans 15 amino acids. The DNA for the CDR3 is TGTGCCAGCAGCTCCAGCGGTGTAGGGTCCTACGAGCAGTACTTC. Protein product: CASSSSGVGSYEQYF.

V usage is TRBV29-1 and J usage is TRBJ2-1; D possibly matches TRBD1 or TRBD2 (5 bases each). This CDR3 is built from 13 residues. Germline loops: CDR1 SQVTM, CDR2 ANQGSEA. The CDR3 DNA is TGCAGGGTGGACGGGACCGCATACAATGAGCAGTTCTTC. Its translation is CRVDGTAYNEQFF.

The chain uses TRBV29-1 and TRBJ1-3; D ambiguous. This CDR3 is built from 12 residues. Trimming removed 3 bases at V and 5 bases at J, with 8 bases between. The germline CDR1 and CDR2 sequences are SQVTM and ANQGSEA. CDR3 in amino acids: CSVEDGRNTIYF. The CDR3 DNA sequence: TGCAGCGTTGAGGACGGCCGAAACACCATATATTTT.

The V gene is TRBV5-4, the J gene TRBJ2-3; 10 nucleotides match TRBD2. This CDR3 region has 17 residues. V was clipped by 0 bases and J by 2 bases; unmatched bases: 6. Germline V CDR1 and CDR2: SGHNT, YYREEE (reference sequence). The CDR3 DNA reads as TGTGCCAGCAGCTTGGGAGTAGCGGGAGGACACACAGATACGCAGTATTTT. It encodes CASSLGVAGGHTDTQYF.

V is TRBV2 and J is TRBJ1-2; 8 bases line up with TRBD1. The CDR3 has 12 residues. V lost 6 bases, J lost 3 bases, and 0 bases stayed unmatched. Germline assignment: CDR1 SNHLY and CDR2 FYNNEI. The DNA for the CDR3 is TGTGCCAGCAGGGGACAGGACTATGGCTACACCTTC. Protein: CASRGQDYGYTF.

The chain combines TRBV7-9 with TRBJ2-5; 8 positions match TRBD2. The CDR3 is made up of 17 amino acids. Trimming removed 5 bases from V and 0 bases from J; junction bases left unmatched: 11. Germline V lookup: CDR1 SEHNR, CDR2 FQNEAQ (reference sequence). This CDR3 reads CASSPPWAGGYQETQYF. CDR3 nucleotide sequence: TGTGCCAGCAGCCCACCATGGGCGGGGGGATACCAAGAGACCCAGTACTTC.

The J gene is TRBJ2-7, the V gene TRBV13, with 10 bases lining up with TRBD1. In germline, CDR1 is PRHDT, CDR2 FYEKMQ (reference sequence). The CDR3 totals 15 residues. The ends lost 5 bases at V and 3 bases at J; junction bases unmatched: 7. CDR3 protein: CASSAAGQGSYEQYF. The CDR3 DNA reads TGTGCCAGCAGCGCAGCGGGACAGGGGAGCTACGAGCAGTACTTC.

The rearrangement uses TRBV27 and TRBJ2-7, with D hard to call. V was pared by 5 bases and J by 4 bases, with 12 bases between. The CDR3 runs 13 residues. Germline-derived CDR1 and CDR2 are MNHEY and SMNVEV (reference sequence). The CDR3 is CASSPSGGYEQYF. For the CDR3, the DNA is TGTGCCAGCAGTCCATCCGGTGGGTACGAGCAGTACTTC.

V and J are TRBV30 and TRBJ1-4, with unresolved D. V lost 2 bases and J 7 bases, leaving 8 bases between the germline ends. Germline CDR1 is GTSNPN and CDR2 is SVGIG (reference sequence). CDR3 length equals 12 residues. The DNA of the CDR3 is TGTGCCTGGAGTATGTCTGGTGAAAAACTGTTTTTT. Encoded protein: CAWSMSGEKLFF.

This chain connects TRBV5-1 to TRBJ2-5; D is tentatively TRBD1 or TRBD2 (5 bases each). CDR1 is SGHRS and CDR2 is YFSETQ in the germline V gene. This CDR3 has 11 amino acids. Trimming removed 10 bases from V and 5 bases from J, with 12 bases in between. This CDR3 reads CAARDRETQYF. CDR3 bases: TGCGCCGCCCGGGACCGGGAGACCCAGTACTTC.

This sequence joins TRBV28 and TRBJ1-2, with D possibly matching TRBD1 (5 bases). V gave up 6 bases and J gave up 6 bases, with 14 bases separating them. CDR3 size: 13 residues. Germline V gives CDR1 MDHEN, CDR2 SYDVKM. The CDR3 region has the DNA TGTGCCAGCAGACCCTGGGGGGTTAATGGCTACACCTTC. Protein sequence: CASRPWGVNGYTF.

The rearrangement links TRBV29-1 to TRBJ1-1, with a weak D call TRBD1 (5 bases). V was pared by 7 bases and J by 4 bases, with 25 bases between. The CDR3 has 16 residues. Looked up from germline, CDR1 is SQVTM and CDR2 is ANQGSEA. The DNA for the CDR3 is TGCAGCGCCACCCACTGGAGGGGTGGTAGCGGCACTGAAGCTTTCTTT. This codes for CSATHWRGGSGTEAFF.

The genes are TRBV7-3 and TRBJ2-1; no definite D call. CDR1 SGHTA and CDR2 FQGTGA come from the germline V gene. This CDR3 comprises 11 residues. V was cut by 8 bases and J by 8 bases, with 10 bases left in between. The CDR3 DNA follows: TGTGCCAGCCTTGACCCCCATGAGCAGTTCTTC. Translated: CASLDPHEQFF.

The genes are TRBV10-3 and TRBJ1-4, with D perhaps matching TRBD1 (5 bases). Trimming cost V 3 bases and J 5 bases, with 13 bases left between them. The CDR3 is 15 residues long. The germline gives CDR1 ENHRY, CDR2 SYGVKD. The CDR3 region is CAISDKGMANEKLFF. DNA of the CDR3: TGTGCCATCAGTGACAAGGGGATGGCGAATGAAAAACTGTTTTTT.

The CDR3 DNA reads TGTGCCAGCAGCGAAAGGGGGCCCAACACTGAAGCTTTCTTT. Translated: CASSERGPNTEAFF. The chain carries TRBV3-1 and TRBJ1-1, with TRBD1 identical over 7 bases. The V gene end was trimmed by 5 bases and the J gene end by 2 bases; junction bases not matched to a gene: 5. The germline CDR1 and CDR2 sequences are LGHDT and YNNKEL (reference sequence). This CDR3 comprises 14 residues. The full variable domain, in which reference TRBV3-1 and TRBJ1-1 provide the parts outside the CDR3, is DTAVSQTPKYLVTQMGNDKSIKCEQNLGHDTMYWYKQDSKKFLKIMFSYNNKELIINETVPNRFSPKSPDKAHLNLHINSLELGDSAVYFCASSERGPNTEAFFGQGTRLTVV.

The chain employs TRBV12-5 and TRBJ2-2; 8 bases align to TRBD2. The CDR3 extends over 16 amino acids. The germline gives CDR1 LGHNT, CDR2 FRNRAP. V dropped 3 bases and J dropped 0; count of bases not matched to a gene: 3. The CDR3 DNA is TGTGCTAGTGGTTTCATGACTAGCGCGAACACCGGGGAGCTGTTTTTT. Translation: CASGFMTSANTGELFF.

This clonotype was detected once. The chain is built from TRBV21-1 and TRBJ2-5; the DNA was not compared with TRBD1, the D call given in the table. TRBV21-1 is a pseudogene segment. The CDR3 consists of 12 residues. The CDR3 bases are TGTGCCAGCAGCACGGGGACCCCGACCCAGTACTTC. Residues: CASSTGTPTQYF.

The chain carries TRBV27 and TRBJ2-7, with 11 bases identical to TRBD2. CDR1 MNHEY and CDR2 SMNVEV come from the germline V gene (reference sequence). The CDR3 contains 14 residues. Germline trimming cut 5 bases from V and 4 bases from J; bases unmatched to any gene: 4. The CDR3 DNA reads as TGTGCCAGCAGTACTAGCGGGAGACTGTACGAGCAGTACTTC. Translation: CASSTSGRLYEQYF.

The genes are TRBV28 and TRBJ2-7; TRBD1 aligns across 7 bases. This CDR3 region has 16 residues. Germline loops: CDR1 MDHEN, CDR2 SYDVKM. V lost 8 bases to trimming and J lost 2 bases; unmatched junction nucleotides: 15. The CDR3 loop is CASSTGQAKATYEQYF. CDR3 DNA sequence: TGTGCCAGCTCTACCGGACAGGCCAAGGCCACCTACGAGCAGTACTTC. Full variable domain (outside the CDR3, taken from reference TRBV28 and TRBJ2-7): DVKVTQSSRYLVKRTGEKVFLECVQDMDHENMFWYRQDPGLGLRLIYFSYDVKMKEKGDIPEGYSVSREKKERFSLILESASTNQTSMYLCASSTGQAKATYEQYFGPGTRLTVT.

The rearrangement links TRBV28 to TRBJ2-1; D is uncertain. Germline CDR1 reads MDHEN; CDR2 reads SYDVKM. Deletions cut 3 bases from V and 5 bases from J, with 2 bases between. The CDR3 sequence is 11 residues long. CDR3 sequence reads: CASSLDNEQFF. Here the CDR3 DNA reads TGTGCCAGCAGTTTGGACAATGAGCAGTTCTTC.

This clonotype was seen a handful of times. CDR3 region: CASSPDRDQETQYF. The CDR3 DNA reads TGTGCCAGCAGCCCGGACAGAGACCAAGAGACCCAGTACTTC. The chain combines TRBV7-2 with TRBJ2-5; D perhaps matches TRBD1 (6 bases). Trimming took off 5 bases at V and 0 bases at J, with 10 bases between the two ends. Germline lookup yields CDR1 SGHTA and CDR2 FQGNSA. The CDR3 consists of 14 residues.

The CDR3 region has the DNA TGTGCCACCAGTGATGGGACTAGCGGGGAGCAATACAATGAGCAGTTCTTC. Translating it yields CATSDGTSGEQYNEQFF. The chain has TRBV24-1 and TRBJ2-1; 13 bases are shared with TRBD2. Germline lookup yields CDR1 KGHDR and CDR2 SFDVKD. The CDR3 sequence is 17 residues long. Losses at the gene ends were 3 bases for V and 4 bases for J; bases not matched to a gene: 5.

This rearrangement joins TRBV27 to TRBJ2-7; D uncertain. V lost 0 bases to trimming and J lost 9 bases, with 15 bases between them. This CDR3 is 14 amino acids long. Per germline, CDR1 MNHEY and CDR2 SMNVEV (reference sequence). The CDR3 nucleotides are TGTGCCAGCAGTTTATCCCTCGGCGAAGTCCTGCAGTACTTC. It is translated as CASSLSLGEVLQYF.

The rearrangement uses TRBV5-1 and TRBJ2-7, with D perhaps matching TRBD2 (6 bases). Germline-derived CDR1 and CDR2 are SGHRS and YFSETQ. Trimming pared 0 bases from V and 0 bases from J, leaving 19 bases between. The CDR3 contains 18 residues. The CDR3: CASSLAGGRAGLSYEQYF. Written as DNA, the CDR3 is TGCGCCAGCAGCTTGGCCGGCGGTCGGGCGGGGCTCTCCTACGAGCAGTACTTC.

This clonotype came up once. The chain joins TRBV20-1 to TRBJ1-1, with no clear D. The CDR3 has 12 amino acids. Trimming stripped 0 bases from V and 6 bases from J, with 8 bases between. Per germline, CDR1 DFQATT and CDR2 SNEGSKA (reference sequence). The CDR3 sequence: CSARDLNAEAFF. The CDR3, as DNA: TGCAGTGCTAGAGACCTAAATGCTGAAGCTTTCTTT.

The chain carries TRBV6-5 and TRBJ2-5; TRBD1 is a possible D gene (6 bases). V was shortened by 4 bases and J by 1 base, with 13 bases between the two germline ends. CDR1 is MNHEY, CDR2 SVGAGI, per germline. CDR3 length: 15 amino acids. CDR3: CASSWSTGTQETQYF. CDR3 bases: TGTGCCAGCAGTTGGTCGACAGGTACCCAAGAGACCCAGTACTTC.

V is TRBV5-6 and J is TRBJ2-3; tentative D call: TRBD1 (6 bases). The V and J ends lost 4 bases and 7 bases respectively, with 10 bases between them. CDR1 is SGHDT and CDR2 is YYEEEE in the germline V gene. This CDR3 spans 12 amino acids. CDR3 in DNA: TGTGCCAGCAGCCCAGGGGCTTATACGCAGTATTTT. Protein sequence: CASSPGAYTQYF.